This TCR beta chain was captured by sequencing in a study of beta chain features in type 1 diabetes. Whole-study findings and limits: Type 1 diabetes patients showed fewer insertions and more deletions at VDJ junctions. Moderately but significantly shorter TCRB CDR3s were found in Type 1 diabetes patients in all four CD4+ subsets.

About this clone itself: Its cognate antigen is unknown.

Every bit of the isolated RNA underwent reverse transcription, so sequencing read expressed TCRB transcripts. Assay used: immunoSEQ multiplex PCR; TCRdb lists only in-frame clones, some missing. The sample yields roughly 240,000 clones, around 24% seen once. CDR3 length: 11 amino acids. Trimming cost V 3 bases and J 6 bases, with 4 bases left between them. Germline CDR1 and CDR2: MDHEN and SYDVKM. Sequenced sample: naive CD4+ T cells from blood. The gene calls are TRBV28 and TRBJ2-3; D call uncertain. The TCR originated in a woman in her twenties or thirties with type 1 diabetes. The CDR3 coding sequence is TGTGCCAGCAGTTTCGCGGATACGCAGTATTTT. Amino acids: CASSFADTQYF.